These 25 T cell receptor beta chains were sequenced from one sample in a study of CD8+ T cells in alopecia areata. Sequencing templates came from extracted RNA that was reverse transcribed into cDNA. Here immunoSEQ multiplex PCR was the method, and the copy in TCRdb shows in-frame clones only, minus some. The sample consists of some 51,000 clones, around 96% of them appearing once. The sequenced sample was CD8+ T cells sorted from blood, obtained at week 0. These receptors were collected from a human donor with alopecia areata.

The gene calls are TRBV11-3 and TRBJ2-5; D not resolved. The ends were cut back, 8 bases at V and 3 bases at J, with 16 bases in the middle. There are 14 residues in the CDR3. Germline V gene data show CDR1 as SGHNT and CDR2 as YENEEA. CDR3 DNA: TGTGCCAGCTTAACCTCGGAAGGGAAAGAGACCCAGTACTTC. Translated: CASLTSEGKETQYF.

This chain uses TRBV6-4 with TRBJ2-1; a weak D match, TRBD2 (5 bases). Germline loops: CDR1 MRHNA, CDR2 SNTAGT. Trimming stripped 8 bases from V and 10 bases from J, with 15 bases between. The CDR3 has 12 amino acids. CDR3 coding DNA: TGTGCCAGCTTTGGGCCGCCGGGAGAGCAGTTCTTC. Protein: CASFGPPGEQFF.

The chain combines TRBV29-1 with TRBJ2-7, with a tentative D call TRBD2 (6 bases). Germline V lookup: CDR1 SQVTM, CDR2 ANQGSEA. The V end lost 0 bases, the J end lost 3 bases, and 6 bases lay between the germline ends. The CDR3 sequence is 12 residues long. The CDR3 loop is CSVEEEGYEQYF. The CDR3 DNA follows: TGCAGCGTTGAAGAGGAGGGCTACGAGCAGTACTTC.

The rearrangement uses TRBV29-1 and TRBJ1-1, with 9 bases identical to TRBD1. Germline lookup yields CDR1 SQVTM and CDR2 ANQGSEA. Unmatched junction bases numbered 5, after V lost 5 bases and J lost 1 base. This CDR3 contains 14 residues. CDR3 bases: TGCAGCGTTCTCCCGGGACAGGGGAACACTGAAGCTTTCTTT. As protein: CSVLPGQGNTEAFF.

This rearrangement joins TRBV19 to TRBJ2-4; possible D gene TRBD1, 6 bases. Trimming cost V 3 bases and J 4 bases, with 16 bases left between them. The length of the CDR3 is 16 residues. Germline loops: CDR1 LNHDA, CDR2 SQIVND (reference sequence). The CDR3 reads CASSIPPQGRKNIQYF. As DNA, the CDR3 is TGTGCCAGTAGTATTCCTCCACAGGGAAGGAAAAACATTCAGTACTTC.

The count of this clone is one. The rearrangement joins TRBV2 to TRBJ2-7; the D is unclear. The germline V and J ends were trimmed by 2 bases and 4 bases, with 12 bases remaining between them. Germline lookup yields CDR1 SNHLY and CDR2 FYNNEI. The CDR3 is made up of 14 amino acids. CDR3 region: CASSEYPNLYEQYF. The CDR3 DNA is TGTGCCAGCAGTGAATACCCCAACCTTTACGAGCAGTACTTC.

The chain's CDR3 is CASGLWTGGHNEQFF. CDR3 sequence (DNA): TGTGCTAGTGGTTTGTGGACAGGGGGCCACAATGAGCAGTTCTTC. The chain uses TRBV12-5 and TRBJ2-1, with TRBD1 identical over 11 bases. Germline V CDR1 and CDR2: LGHNT, FRNRAP. The ends lost 2 bases at V and 5 bases at J; junction bases unmatched: 2. CDR3 length: 15 residues.

The chain employs TRBV5-4 and TRBJ2-7, with D perhaps TRBD2 (6 bases). This CDR3 is built from 14 residues. The V end was cut by 0 bases, the J end by 5 bases, with 12 bases between. From germline, CDR1 is SGHNT and CDR2 YYREEE (reference sequence). This CDR3 reads CASSLGRGGDEQYF. The CDR3 DNA reads as TGTGCCAGCAGCTTGGGGAGGGGAGGCGACGAGCAGTACTTC.

J is TRBJ2-7 and V is TRBV7-9; D tentatively fits TRBD1 or TRBD2 (5 bases each). Between the trimmed V and J ends, which lost 5 bases and 3 bases, there was a span of 23 bases. Germline CDR1 and CDR2: SEHNR and FQNEAQ (reference sequence). The CDR3 consists of 17 residues. This CDR3 is CASSHGGGTETSYEQYF. Written as DNA, the CDR3 is TGTGCCAGCAGCCACGGTGGGGGAACAGAGACGAGCTACGAGCAGTACTTC.

V and J are TRBV29-1 and TRBJ2-7; maybe TRBD1 (5 bases). V dropped 3 bases and J dropped 3 bases, with 15 bases sitting between them. The V gene's germline CDR1 is SQVTM and CDR2 ANQGSEA. CDR3 length equals 14 residues. The CDR3 is CSVEGFQGDYEQYF. CDR3 DNA: TGCAGCGTTGAGGGCTTTCAGGGTGACTACGAGCAGTACTTC.

V and J are TRBV9 and TRBJ2-3, with 7 bases that match TRBD1. Per the germline V gene, CDR1 is SGDLS and CDR2 is YYNGEE. The CDR3 contains 15 residues. The J segment lost 1 base and the V segment lost 0 bases, leaving 2 bases of the junction unmatched. The CDR3 nucleotides read TGTGCCAGCAGCGTAGGGGACAGAGGCACAGATACGCAGTATTTT. Its translation is CASSVGDRGTDTQYF.

The genes are TRBV4-1 and TRBJ1-1; no clear D. The CDR3 extends over 15 amino acids. Germline CDR1 MGHRA, CDR2 YSYEKL. The V end lost 0 bases, the J end lost 3 bases, and 11 bases lay between the germline ends. This chain's CDR3 is CASSQESRGYTEAFF. The CDR3 nucleotides are TGCGCCAGCAGCCAAGAAAGTCGGGGTTACACTGAAGCTTTCTTT.

The chain employs TRBV9 and TRBJ2-5, with TRBD2 identical over 7 bases. J lost 1 base, V lost 3 bases, and 3 bases had no gene match. Germline V gives CDR1 SGDLS, CDR2 YYNGEE. The CDR3 spans 14 residues. CDR3 sequence reads: CASSAAGSQETQYF. In DNA form, the CDR3 reads TGTGCCAGCAGCGCAGCGGGATCCCAAGAGACCCAGTACTTC.

In nucleotides, the CDR3 is TGTGCCAGCAGCCGTACGGGGGGACCCTACAATGAGCAGTTCTTC. Amino acids: CASSRTGGPYNEQFF. This sequence joins TRBV7-6 and TRBJ2-1; 7 positions match TRBD2. V shed 5 bases and J 2 bases; nucleotides not matched to a gene: 6. The V gene's germline CDR1 is SGHVS and CDR2 FNYEAQ. The CDR3 contains 15 residues.

The chain uses TRBV10-2 and TRBJ2-7; 7 bases map to TRBD2. There are 15 residues in the CDR3. With 4 bases clipped from V and 3 bases from J, the junction kept 9 bases outside the gene matches. Germline loops: CDR1 WSHSY, CDR2 SAAADI. The chain's CDR3 is CASSAPSGEYYEQYF. The CDR3 region has the DNA TGCGCCAGCAGTGCCCCTAGCGGAGAATACTACGAGCAGTACTTC.

The chain couples TRBV2 to TRBJ2-3; D is ambiguous. Trimming left V 4 bases short and J 3 bases short, with 14 bases between. This CDR3 is 15 amino acids long. Germline CDR1 is SNHLY and CDR2 is FYNNEI. CDR3 sequence: CASSALTSLTDTQYF. For the CDR3, the DNA is TGTGCCAGCAGTGCCCTCACATCCCTAACAGATACGCAGTATTTT. The full variable domain, rest sourced from reference TRBV2 and TRBJ2-3, is EPEVTQTPSHQVTQMGQEVILRCVPISNHLYFYWYRQILGQKVEFLVSFYNNEISEKSEIFDDQFSVERPDGSNFTLKIRSTKLEDSAMYFCASSALTSLTDTQYFGPGTRLTVL.

CDR3: CASSTRPPDRGRYNEQFF. CDR3 coding DNA: TGTGCCAGTAGTACGCGGCCCCCTGACAGGGGAAGGTACAATGAGCAGTTCTTC. The chain uses TRBV19 and TRBJ2-1, with 8 bases fitting TRBD1. Losses at the gene ends were 4 bases for V and 4 bases for J; bases not matched to a gene: 15. The CDR3 length is 18 residues. In germline, CDR1 is LNHDA, CDR2 SQIVND (reference sequence). The whole variable domain, filled in from reference TRBV19 and TRBJ2-1, reads DGGITQSPKYLFRKEGQNVTLSCEQNLNHDAMYWYRQDPGQGLRLIYYSQIVNDFQKGDIAEGYSVSREKKESFPLTVTSAQKNPTAFYLCASSTRPPDRGRYNEQFFGPGTRLTVL.

The chain couples TRBV7-2 to TRBJ2-5, with 10 bases matching TRBD2. The CDR3 covers 17 residues. J was trimmed by 3 bases and V by 5 bases; bases with no gene match: 12. Per germline, CDR1 SGHTA and CDR2 FQGNSA. Here the CDR3 DNA reads TGTGCCAGCAGCCCGGGGGTAGCGGGGGGCCTAGAAGAGACCCAGTACTTC. This gives the protein CASSPGVAGGLEETQYF.

The gene calls are TRBV15 and TRBJ1-2; possibly TRBD1 for D (5 bases). Trimming cost V 0 bases and J 4 bases, with 9 bases left between them. This CDR3 is 14 amino acids long. Germline lookup yields CDR1 LNHNV and CDR2 YYDKDF (reference sequence). The CDR3 DNA reads as TGTGCCACCAGCAGAGATCGGGGGGGCTATGGCTACACCTTC. This translates into CATSRDRGGYGYTF.

The J gene is TRBJ2-1, the V gene TRBV2; 13 bases match TRBD2. V dropped 3 bases and J dropped 4; count of bases not matched to a gene: 3. The CDR3 covers 16 residues. The germline V gene has CDR1 SNHLY and CDR2 FYNNEI. CDR3 protein: CASSEGLAGLYNEQFF. CDR3 nucleotide sequence: TGTGCCAGCAGTGAGGGACTAGCGGGGCTGTACAATGAGCAGTTCTTC.

The chain couples TRBV7-6 to TRBJ1-1; 10 bases align to TRBD1. V shed 4 bases, J shed 7 bases, and the junction held 3 bases outside the gene matches. CDR3 length: 13 residues. Germline CDR1 and CDR2: SGHVS and FNYEAQ. In DNA, the CDR3 is TGTGCCAGCAGCTCGGACAGGGGGGGTGAAGCTTTCTTT. Its translation: CASSSDRGGEAFF.

The gene calls are TRBV21-1 and TRBJ2-1. TRBV21-1 is a pseudogene locus. CDR3 length: 15 amino acids. For the CDR3, the DNA is TGTGCCAGCAGCAAATCCCCGTCTCGCCACAATGAGCAGTTCTTC. Protein sequence: CASSKSPSRHNEQFF.

The rearrangement links TRBV7-8 to TRBJ1-1; TRBD1 might be the D (5 bases). This CDR3 spans 16 amino acids. V was trimmed by 4 bases and J by 5 bases, leaving 20 bases between them. Germline V CDR1 and CDR2: SGHVS, FQNEAQ. CDR3 sequence: CASSYTTSGGRTEAFF. CDR3 DNA: TGTGCCAGCAGCTACACGACAAGCGGGGGACGGACTGAAGCTTTCTTT.

The chain uses TRBV4-3 and TRBJ2-5; D is undetermined. The CDR3 loop spans 16 amino acids. Germline V lookup: CDR1 LGHNA, CDR2 YSLEER. The V end lost 0 bases, the J end lost 1 base, and 12 bases lay between the germline ends. In nucleotides, the CDR3 is TGCGCCAGCAGCCAAGAGGAAGGTCCCCTCCAAGAGACCCAGTACTTC. This sequence encodes CASSQEEGPLQETQYF.

V gene TRBV9 combines with J gene TRBJ1-1, with D uncertain. Germline lookup yields CDR1 SGDLS and CDR2 YYNGEE. The CDR3 totals 15 residues. V lost 3 bases and J lost 0, with 12 bases in between. CDR3 residues: CASSAAPGMNTEAFF. The CDR3 nucleotides are TGTGCCAGCAGCGCCGCTCCGGGGATGAACACTGAAGCTTTCTTT.